Listed here are 10 T cell receptor beta chains from one sample, sequenced in a study of T cell repertoires in cytomegalovirus infection. TCRdb fed the reads into MiXCR, producing one record per CDR3 protein. The repertoire includes fewer than 300,000 distinct CDR3 sequences, 25% of them detected once, and about 15% sits in the top ten. The specimen sequenced was PBMCs. Source of these receptors: a human donor in good health (CMV status not recorded). Some clones in this sample may be carry-over from other donors' samples.

The V and J genes are TRBV5-1 and TRBJ2-2, with a weak D call TRBD1 (6 bases). This CDR3 has 15 amino acids. Trimming stripped 6 bases from V and 1 base from J, with 13 bases between. Germline CDR1 reads SGHRS; CDR2 reads YFSETQ. The CDR3 DNA sequence: TGCGCCAGCACCTTAGGGGGTTTGAACACCGGGGAGCTGTTTTTT. Its protein product is CASTLGGLNTGELFF.

This chain connects TRBV11-3 to TRBJ2-7; maybe TRBD2 (5 bases). V gave up 5 bases and J gave up 1 base, with 9 bases separating them. The CDR3 sequence is 13 residues long. Germline V gene sequence: CDR1 SGHNT, CDR2 YENEEA. This chain's CDR3 is CASSGRGSYEQYF. Here the CDR3 DNA reads TGTGCCAGCAGCGGACGGGGATCCTACGAGCAGTACTTC. Full variable domain (outside the CDR3, taken from reference TRBV11-3 and TRBJ2-7): EAGVVQSPRYKIIEKKQPVAFWCNPISGHNTLYWYLQNLGQGPELLIRYENEEAVDDSQLPKDRFSAERLKGVDSTLKIQPAELGDSAVYLCASSGRGSYEQYFGPGTRLTVT.

This clonotype was picked up many times. The chain is built from TRBV7-3 and TRBJ2-7, with D possibly being TRBD1 (5 bases). The V gene's germline CDR1 is SGHTA and CDR2 FQGTGA. V was clipped by 5 bases and J by 7 bases, with 12 bases between them. The CDR3 loop spans 12 amino acids. As DNA, the CDR3 is TGTGCCAGCAGCCCAGGGTCGGTGGAGCAGTACTTC. Encoded protein: CASSPGSVEQYF. Based on the CDR3 plus reference TRBV7-3 and TRBJ2-7, the full variable domain is GAGVSQTPSNKVTEKGKYVELRCDPISGHTALYWYRQSLGQGPEFLIYFQGTGAADDSGLPNDRFFAVRPEGSVSTLKIQRTERGDSAVYLCASSPGSVEQYFGPGTRLTVT.

In its sample, this clonotype was seen a few times. This chain connects TRBV29-1 to TRBJ1-2; D is ambiguous. Looked up from germline, CDR1 is SQVTM and CDR2 is ANQGSEA. Trimming cost V 7 bases and J 2 bases, with 14 bases left between them. The CDR3 runs to 13 residues. For the CDR3, the DNA is TGCAGCGGAGTTCAAGCCCACAACTATGGCTACACCTTC. Encoded protein: CSGVQAHNYGYTF.

Many counts were recorded for this clonotype. The chain links TRBV12-3 or TRBV12-4 to TRBJ2-1; 8 nucleotides agree with TRBD2. After removal of 6 bases from V and 3 bases from J, the junction contained 10 bases not matched to a gene. The CDR3 covers 16 residues. The CDR3: CASSLAGLADYNEQFF. CDR3 bases: TGTGCCAGCAGCCTTGCCGGACTAGCCGACTACAATGAGCAGTTCTTC.

This clonotype was counted only a few times. The CDR3 coding sequence is TGTGCCAGCAGCCTCTCGCAATACGGCTACACCTTC. Protein sequence: CASSLSQYGYTF. V and J are TRBV28 and TRBJ1-2; D is undetermined. Trimming removed 6 bases from V and 8 bases from J, with 13 bases in between. CDR1 and CDR2 from the germline V gene are MDHEN and SYDVKM. The CDR3 contains 12 residues.

The chain uses TRBV6-6 and TRBJ2-3; either TRBD1 or TRBD2 may fit D (5 bases each). Germline V gene lookup returns CDR1 MNHNY and CDR2 SVGAGI (reference sequence). Trimming took off 10 bases at V and 7 bases at J, with 12 bases between the two ends. The CDR3 runs 11 residues. CDR3 region: CATQVGNTQYF. CDR3 DNA: TGTGCCACACAGGTCGGGAATACGCAGTATTTT.

V and J are TRBV19 and TRBJ2-3; D unresolved. Germline V gene lookup returns CDR1 LNHDA and CDR2 SQIVND (reference sequence). This CDR3 is built from 12 residues. Trimming left V 5 bases short and J 3 bases short, with 6 bases between. The CDR3 DNA is TGTGCCAGTAGTGCCATTACAGATACGCAGTATTTT. This codes for CASSAITDTQYF.

The chain carries TRBV7-2 and TRBJ2-5, with 11 bases lining up with TRBD1. This CDR3 is built from 16 residues. Per the germline V gene, CDR1 is SGHTA and CDR2 is FQGNSA. Losses at the gene ends were 0 bases for V and 4 bases for J; bases not matched to a gene: 4. This CDR3 reads CASSLAKDRGLETQYF. CDR3 nucleotide sequence: TGTGCCAGCAGCTTAGCCAAGGACAGGGGGCTAGAGACCCAGTACTTC.

The chain carries TRBV7-2 and TRBJ2-1, with 13 bases lining up with TRBD2. The CDR3 sequence is 21 residues long. The V gene end was trimmed by 2 bases and the J gene end by 8 bases; junction bases not matched to a gene: 21. From germline, CDR1 is SGHTA and CDR2 FQGNSA. CDR3 sequence reads: CASSLRTGPVSLAGGPHEQFF. The DNA for the CDR3 is TGTGCCAGCAGCTTAAGGACAGGGCCTGTCTCACTAGCGGGGGGGCCACATGAGCAGTTCTTC.